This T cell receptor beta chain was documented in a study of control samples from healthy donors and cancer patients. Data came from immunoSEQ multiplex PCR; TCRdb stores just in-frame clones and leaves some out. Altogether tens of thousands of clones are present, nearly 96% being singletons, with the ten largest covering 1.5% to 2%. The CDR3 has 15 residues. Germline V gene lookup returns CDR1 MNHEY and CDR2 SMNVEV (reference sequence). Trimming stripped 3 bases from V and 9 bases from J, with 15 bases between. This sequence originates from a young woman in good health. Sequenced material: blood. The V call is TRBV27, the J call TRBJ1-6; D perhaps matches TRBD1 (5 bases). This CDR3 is CASSFRGPVISPLHF. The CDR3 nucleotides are TGTGCCAGCAGTTTTAGGGGCCCGGTGATTTCACCCCTCCACTTT.